The 30 T cell receptor beta chains in this list originate from one sample, sequenced in a study of blood T cell repertoires in COVID-19. Clones were read by immunoSEQ multiplex PCR, and TCRdb kept only the in-frame ones, dropping some. The sample has 250,000 to 300,000 clones, 86% seen once; the top ten hold 2.5% to 3%. Material for sequencing was peripheral blood. The source is a young woman with active or convalescent COVID-19.

This clone was seen more than once but under ten times. V usage is TRBV27 and J usage is TRBJ2-7; perhaps TRBD2 as D (6 bases). V was cut by 8 bases and J by 0 bases, with 14 bases left in between. CDR1 and CDR2 from the germline V gene are MNHEY and SMNVEV (reference sequence). The CDR3 totals 14 residues. The DNA for the CDR3 is TGTGCCAGCCGCCCGGGACTTACCTCCTACGAGCAGTACTTC. Translating gives CASRPGLTSYEQYF.

The chain is built from TRBV7-6 and TRBJ2-1, with a possible D match to TRBD2 (7 bases). This CDR3 comprises 17 residues. Per the germline V gene, CDR1 is SGHVS and CDR2 is FNYEAQ. V was cut by 5 bases and J by 3 bases, with 20 bases left in between. The CDR3 nucleotides are TGTGCCAGCAGCCGCGGGGGTGCGGGGGCCCTCTACAATGAGCAGTTCTTC. It codes for CASSRGGAGALYNEQFF.

This clone was detected only a few times. The chain is built from TRBV12-3 or TRBV12-4 and TRBJ1-1; D is uncertain. The CDR3 totals 13 residues. The V end lost 3 bases, the J end lost 5 bases, and 10 bases lay between the germline ends. The CDR3 DNA is TGTGCCAGCAGTTTCGCGGCCGGGACTGAAGCTTTCTTT. Amino acid sequence: CASSFAAGTEAFF.

J is TRBJ1-2 and V is TRBV19, with D tentatively TRBD1 (5 bases). Trimming stripped 7 bases from V and 2 bases from J, with 14 bases between. Germline values: CDR1 LNHDA, CDR2 SQIVND (reference sequence). This CDR3 is 14 amino acids long. The CDR3 nucleotides read TGTGCCAGTATTAAACAGGACGGCAACTATGGCTACACCTTC. It translates to CASIKQDGNYGYTF. Full variable domain (missing parts from reference TRBV19 and TRBJ1-2): DGGITQSPKYLFRKEGQNVTLSCEQNLNHDAMYWYRQDPGQGLRLIYYSQIVNDFQKGDIAEGYSVSREKKESFPLTVTSAQKNPTAFYLCASIKQDGNYGYTFGSGTRLTVV.

The chain recombines TRBV11-2 with TRBJ2-7; 8 positions agree with TRBD2. The CDR3 is 16 amino acids. The germline V gene has CDR1 SGHAT and CDR2 FQNNGV. V trimming: 1 base; J trimming: 0 bases; junction bases outside the gene matches: 5. The CDR3 DNA follows: TGTGCCAGCAGCTTAGGCAGCGGGGGTTACTCCTACGAGCAGTACTTC. Protein product: CASSLGSGGYSYEQYF.

The CDR3 DNA reads TGTGCCAGCAGCATTCCGGGACAGATGAACACTGAAGCTTTCTTT. Its translation is CASSIPGQMNTEAFF. V and J are TRBV5-6 and TRBJ1-1; TRBD1 matches 7 bases. The V segment lost 4 bases and the J segment 0 bases; nucleotides outside the gene matches: 6. This CDR3 is 15 amino acids long. Germline V gene sequence: CDR1 SGHDT, CDR2 YYEEEE.

The V and J genes are TRBV9 and TRBJ2-7; 7 bases agree with TRBD1. Losses at the gene ends were 2 bases for V and 7 bases for J; bases not matched to a gene: 12. Germline-derived CDR1 and CDR2 are SGDLS and YYNGEE. The CDR3 covers 15 residues. The DNA for the CDR3 is TGTGCCAGCAGCGTGGGGGACAGAGCTACGAAGGAGCAGTACTTC. Residues: CASSVGDRATKEQYF.

The chain has TRBV9 and TRBJ2-7; tentatively, D is TRBD2 (5 bases). V was trimmed by 4 bases and J by 5 bases, leaving 19 bases between them. This CDR3 comprises 15 residues. Per germline, CDR1 SGDLS and CDR2 YYNGEE. The CDR3 sequence is CASSPAGLGMNEQYF. The CDR3 region has the DNA TGTGCCAGCAGCCCTGCCGGACTGGGCATGAACGAGCAGTACTTC.

The V and J genes are TRBV7-9 and TRBJ1-1; D remains ambiguous. V was trimmed by 5 bases and J by 1 base, leaving 11 bases between them. Germline CDR1 and CDR2: SEHNR and FQNEAQ (reference sequence). This CDR3 comprises 14 residues. CDR3 residues: CASSQTRGNTEAFF. CDR3 coding DNA: TGTGCCAGCAGCCAAACACGCGGGAACACTGAAGCTTTCTTT. Filled out from reference TRBV7-9 and TRBJ1-1, the complete variable domain reads DTGVSQNPRHKITKRGQNVTFRCDPISEHNRLYWYRQTLGQGPEFLTYFQNEAQLEKSRLLSDRFSAERPKGSFSTLEIQRTEQGDSAMYLCASSQTRGNTEAFFGQGTRLTVV.

This clone appeared a few times. The rearrangement uses TRBV30 and TRBJ1-2, with 8 bases identical to TRBD1. V shed 0 bases and J 5 bases; nucleotides not matched to a gene: 8. There are 15 residues in the CDR3. Germline loops: CDR1 GTSNPN, CDR2 SVGIG (reference sequence). The CDR3 nucleotides are TGTGCCTGGAGTGTGTTTACAGGGGGTCCATATGGCTACACCTTC. Amino acid sequence: CAWSVFTGGPYGYTF. The entire variable domain, with the rest obtained from reference TRBV30 and TRBJ1-2, is as follows: SQTIHQWPATLVQPVGSPLSLECTVEGTSNPNLYWYRQAAGRGLQLLFYSVGIGQISSEVPQNLSASRPQDRQFILSSKKLLLSDSGFYLCAWSVFTGGPYGYTFGSGTRLTVV.

The chain is built from TRBV4-3 and TRBJ2-7; 15 nucleotides agree with TRBD2. The CDR3 extends over 14 amino acids. Germline assignment: CDR1 LGHNA and CDR2 YSLEER. V shed 4 bases, J shed 6 bases, and the junction held 1 base outside the gene matches. The CDR3 nucleotides read TGCGCCAGCAGCCCGGGACTAGCGGGAGGCGAGCAGTACTTC. Amino acid sequence: CASSPGLAGGEQYF.

The V call is TRBV10-3, the J call TRBJ2-7, with 12 bases lining up with TRBD1. Germline loops: CDR1 ENHRY, CDR2 SYGVKD. The V and J ends lost 4 bases and 7 bases, in that order; junction bases with no gene match: 5. CDR3 length: 14 amino acids. CDR3 sequence (DNA): TGTGCCATCAGTGTGGGACAGGGGGCACGGGAGCAGTACTTC. It translates to CAISVGQGAREQYF.

The V gene is TRBV6-6, the J gene TRBJ1-2; 8 nucleotides line up with TRBD1. Per germline, CDR1 MNHNY and CDR2 SVGAGI (reference sequence). This CDR3 is built from 15 residues. J was trimmed by 7 bases and V by 6 bases; bases with no gene match: 13. In DNA form, the CDR3 reads TGTGCCAGCAGCCCGACAGGGGCCAACTATGGTGGCTACACCTTC. As protein: CASSPTGANYGGYTF.

The rearrangement joins TRBV7-3 to TRBJ2-1; 8 bases map to TRBD2. The ends lost 5 bases at V and 5 bases at J; junction bases unmatched: 11. From germline, CDR1 is SGHTA and CDR2 FQGTGA. CDR3 size: 16 residues. CDR3: CASSLIGGEINNEQFF. CDR3 in DNA: TGTGCCAGCAGCCTAATCGGGGGGGAAATAAACAATGAGCAGTTCTTC. The whole variable domain, filled in from reference TRBV7-3 and TRBJ2-1, reads GAGVSQTPSNKVTEKGKYVELRCDPISGHTALYWYRQSLGQGPEFLIYFQGTGAADDSGLPNDRFFAVRPEGSVSTLKIQRTERGDSAVYLCASSLIGGEINNEQFFGPGTRLTVL.

The V call is TRBV5-1, the J call TRBJ1-1, with 8 bases matching TRBD1. The CDR3 loop spans 15 amino acids. V lost 0 bases, J lost 5 bases, and 6 bases stayed unmatched. CDR1 SGHRS and CDR2 YFSETQ come from the germline V gene. CDR3 region: CASSLAAGGSTEAFF. CDR3 bases: TGCGCCAGCAGCTTGGCCGCAGGGGGCTCTACTGAAGCTTTCTTT.

This clone was counted a single time. This rearrangement joins TRBV7-9 to TRBJ2-3, with TRBD1 matching 8 bases. The V and J ends lost 5 bases and 5 bases, in that order; junction bases with no gene match: 6. This CDR3 comprises 14 residues. CDR1 is SEHNR and CDR2 is FQNEAQ in the germline V gene (reference sequence). For the CDR3, the DNA is TGTGCCAGCAGCACGGACAGGGAAATAGATACGCAGTATTTT. Translating gives CASSTDREIDTQYF.

V and J are TRBV30 and TRBJ1-2; D unclear. This CDR3 has 13 amino acids. CDR1 GTSNPN and CDR2 SVGIG come from the germline V gene (reference sequence). V lost 4 bases to trimming and J lost 8 bases, with 17 bases between them. The CDR3 DNA follows: TGTGCCTGGACTGGAAGGCTAGCCAGGGGCTACACCTTC. Its translation: CAWTGRLARGYTF.

The chain links TRBV5-4 to TRBJ2-6; tentative D call: TRBD1 (5 bases). This CDR3 has 15 amino acids. V was shortened by 0 bases and J by 4 bases, with 8 bases between the two germline ends. Germline V lookup: CDR1 SGHNT, CDR2 YYREEE (reference sequence). In nucleotides, the CDR3 is TGTGCCAGCAGCTTGGGGGGCGTAGGGGCCAACGTCCTGACTTTC. Translating it yields CASSLGGVGANVLTF.

Points on this clone: The sample carries other DNA sequences with the same CDR3. CDR3 sequence: CASSQDRGGEKLFF. The CDR3 region has the DNA TGTGCCAGCAGTCAGGACAGGGGAGGTGAAAAACTGTTTTTT. This chain connects TRBV28 to TRBJ1-4, with 9 bases lining up with TRBD1. V lost 5 bases and J lost 7; bases outside the gene matches: 5. CDR1 and CDR2 (germline): MDHEN, SYDVKM. This CDR3 is 14 amino acids long.

The V and J genes are TRBV10-3 and TRBJ2-5; TRBD2 matches at 8 bases. V trimming: 8 bases; J trimming: 2 bases; junction bases outside the gene matches: 4. CDR1 and CDR2 (germline): ENHRY, SYGVKD. This CDR3 is built from 13 residues. CDR3 sequence (DNA): TGTGCCATCCGTACTAGCGGACAAGAGACCCAGTACTTC. Amino acids: CAIRTSGQETQYF.

The chain combines TRBV10-1 with TRBJ2-1; D possibly corresponds to TRBD2 (5 bases). CDR1 and CDR2 from the germline V gene are WNHNN and SYGVQD (reference sequence). V was shortened by 3 bases and J by 0 bases, with 6 bases between the two germline ends. The CDR3 runs to 14 residues. DNA for the CDR3: TGCGCCAGCAGTGATGGGAGCTCCTACAATGAGCAGTTCTTC. This codes for CASSDGSSYNEQFF.

This chain joins TRBV7-8 and TRBJ1-1, with D possibly matching TRBD1 (5 bases). The CDR3 consists of 14 residues. CDR1 SGHVS and CDR2 FQNEAQ come from the germline V gene. Deletions cut 6 bases from V and 7 bases from J, with 18 bases between. The CDR3, as DNA: TGTGCCAGCAGTGAGAGGTGGGGGGTATTTGAAGCTTTCTTT. It encodes CASSERWGVFEAFF.

The chain couples TRBV12-3 or TRBV12-4 to TRBJ2-3; the D is unclear. This CDR3 contains 13 residues. V lost 2 bases and J lost 2, with 5 bases in between. This chain's CDR3 is CASSLMATDTQYF. The CDR3 nucleotides are TGTGCCAGCAGTTTAATGGCCACAGATACGCAGTATTTT.

This clone was seen once. The gene calls are TRBV6-4 and TRBJ1-2, with TRBD1 matching 8 bases. Germline V lookup: CDR1 MRHNA, CDR2 SNTAGT. The CDR3 runs to 14 residues. J gave up 6 bases and V 5 bases, and 8 bases lay outside the gene matches. The CDR3 bases are TGTGCCAGCAGTACCGGACAGGGACCACATGGCTACACCTTC. Protein product: CASSTGQGPHGYTF.

The J gene is TRBJ2-2, the V gene TRBV14, with a possible D match to TRBD1 (5 bases). Trimming took 4 bases from V and 5 from J, leaving 17 bases between them. Germline V gene sequence: CDR1 SGHDN, CDR2 FVKESK. This CDR3 is 16 amino acids long. Here the CDR3 reads CASSPYVGALTGELFF. The CDR3 DNA sequence: TGTGCCAGCAGCCCCTACGTTGGGGCGCTGACCGGGGAGCTGTTTTTT. Variable domain in full (rest from reference TRBV14 and TRBJ2-2): EAGVTQFPSHSVIEKGQTVTLRCDPISGHDNLYWYRRVMGKEIKFLLHFVKESKQDESGMPNNRFLAERTGGTYSTLKVQPAELEDSGVYFCASSPYVGALTGELFFGEGSRLTVL.

In its sample, this clone was seen once. The chain's CDR3 is CASSPRTEAFF. The CDR3 DNA follows: TGTGCCAGCTCACCCCGGACTGAAGCTTTCTTT. This chain connects TRBV18 to TRBJ1-1; no firm D call. Germline loops: CDR1 KGHSH, CDR2 LQKENI. The CDR3 is 11 residues long. The V and J ends lost 3 bases and 5 bases respectively, with 4 bases between them.

The chain employs TRBV7-3 and TRBJ1-2; D perhaps matches TRBD1 (6 bases). The CDR3 is made up of 13 amino acids. The V gene's germline CDR1 is SGHTA and CDR2 FQGTGA. Trimming shortened V by 3 bases and J by 12 bases, and 17 bases separated the two germline ends. The CDR3 reads CASSLSAGVENTF. The CDR3 nucleotides read TGTGCCAGCAGCTTGTCGGCAGGGGTCGAAAACACCTTC. The full variable domain, its missing parts supplied by reference TRBV7-3 and TRBJ1-2, is GAGVSQTPSNKVTEKGKYVELRCDPISGHTALYWYRQSLGQGPEFLIYFQGTGAADDSGLPNDRFFAVRPEGSVSTLKIQRTERGDSAVYLCASSLSAGVENTFGSGTRLTVV.

A remark on this clone: In the same sample, other DNA sequences code for this CDR3. This rearrangement joins TRBV2 to TRBJ1-1; 8 positions match TRBD1. The trim removed 8 bases at V and 1 base at J, leaving 3 bases unmatched. The CDR3 sequence is 13 residues long. Germline assignment: CDR1 SNHLY and CDR2 FYNNEI. The CDR3 DNA follows: TGTGCCAGCTCAGGACAGGGGAACACTGAAGCTTTCTTT. This gives the protein CASSGQGNTEAFF.

J is TRBJ1-5 and V is TRBV2; no firm D call. Trimming took off 1 base at V and 6 bases at J, with 7 bases between the two ends. This CDR3 has 13 amino acids. CDR1 and CDR2 (germline): SNHLY, FYNNEI. The CDR3 DNA reads TGTGCCAGCAGTGAAGGTGTCAGTCAGCCCCAGCATTTT. Protein product: CASSEGVSQPQHF.

In this sample, this clone turned up once. V and J are TRBV4-3 and TRBJ2-1; unclear D gene. CDR1 and CDR2 from the germline V gene are LGHNA and YSLEER. The CDR3 runs to 14 residues. Trimming stripped 6 bases from V and 0 bases from J, with 9 bases between. CDR3 sequence reads: CASSSQSSYNEQFF. The CDR3 nucleotides are TGCGCCAGCAGTTCACAGTCCTCCTACAATGAGCAGTTCTTC.